Described below is a single T cell receptor beta chain sequence and its context. The antigen remains undetermined. Germline V lookup: CDR1 MNHNY, CDR2 SVGAGI (reference sequence). This CDR3 is built from 15 residues. V lost 6 bases and J lost 5, with 19 bases in between. This entry comes from a study of cytomegalovirus exposure and HLA in healthy donors. General study points: Fewer N-insertions than the approximately 700-donor mean were reportedly shown by an Asian-associated ancestry cluster in a later analysis. Within an earlier analysis, most TCR beta V segments proved productive either about 90% or about 30% of the time. CMV serostatus was the only recorded immune exposure for donors.

13 Jbeta primers and 60 Vbeta primers were used for the PCR. Data came from immunoSEQ multiplex PCR; TCRdb stores just in-frame clones and leaves some out. The table records about 160,000 clones, 75% to 90% of them present only once. Material for sequencing was PBMCs. The chain uses TRBV6-6 and TRBJ1-1; D not resolved. The source is a man in his forties or fifties in good health and CMV-seropositive. The CDR3 loop reads CASRGESLVTTEAFF. In DNA form, the CDR3 reads TGTGCCAGCAGGGGAGAGTCGTTGGTGACGACTGAAGCTTTCTTT.